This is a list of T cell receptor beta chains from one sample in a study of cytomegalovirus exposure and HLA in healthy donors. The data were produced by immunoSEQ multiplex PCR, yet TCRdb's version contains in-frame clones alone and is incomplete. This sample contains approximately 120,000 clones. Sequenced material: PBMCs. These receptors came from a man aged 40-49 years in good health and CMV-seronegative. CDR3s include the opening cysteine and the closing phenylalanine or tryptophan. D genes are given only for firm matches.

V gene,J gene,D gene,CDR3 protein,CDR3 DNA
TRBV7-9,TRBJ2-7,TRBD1,CASSSQGDEQYF,TGTGCCAGCAGCTCGCAGGGGGACGAGCAGTACTTC
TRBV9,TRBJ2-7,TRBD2,CASSVGNRGTSGRDEQYF,TGTGCCAGCAGCGTAGGAAACCGGGGGACTAGCGGGAGAGACGAGCAGTACTTC
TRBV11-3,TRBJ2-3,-,CVTKGSTDTQYF,TGTGTCACGAAGGGGAGCACAGATACGCAGTATTTT
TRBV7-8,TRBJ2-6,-,CASSPLSGANVLTF,TGTGCCAGCAGCCCGCTATCTGGGGCCAACGTCCTGACTTTC
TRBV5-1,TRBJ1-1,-,CASSLAGQSNTEAFF,TGCGCCAGCAGCTTGGCCGGACAGTCGAACACTGAAGCTTTCTTT
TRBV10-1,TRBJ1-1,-,CASSESTRAGKDTEAFF,TGCGCCAGCAGTGAGTCGACAAGGGCGGGGAAGGACACTGAAGCTTTCTTT
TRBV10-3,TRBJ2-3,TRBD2,CRSGSDTDTQYF,TGTAGGAGCGGGAGTGACACAGATACGCAGTATTTT
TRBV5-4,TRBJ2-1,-,CASSPSHNYNEQFF,TGTGCCAGCAGCCCTAGCCACAACTACAATGAGCAGTTCTTC
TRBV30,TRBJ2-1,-,CAWSLRREQFF,TGTGCCTGGAGTCTTCGTCGTGAGCAGTTCTTC
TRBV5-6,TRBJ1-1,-,CASSLDRAKAFF,TGTGCCAGCAGCTTGGACAGGGCTAAAGCTTTCTTT
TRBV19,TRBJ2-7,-,CASSTTPGYEQYF,TGTGCCAGTAGTACGACCCCAGGGTACGAGCAGTACTTC
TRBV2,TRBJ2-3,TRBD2,CASSALAGETDTQYF,TGTGCCAGCAGTGCCCTAGCGGGGGAAACAGATACGCAGTATTTT
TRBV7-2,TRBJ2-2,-,CASSFITGELFF,TGTGCCAGCAGCTTCATCACCGGGGAGCTGTTTTTT
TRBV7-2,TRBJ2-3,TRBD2,CASSLAGGFADTQYF,TGTGCCAGCAGCCTAGCGGGAGGTTTCGCAGATACGCAGTATTTT
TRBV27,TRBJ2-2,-,CASRTRAGGTSGELFF,TGTGCCAGCAGGACCAGGGCAGGGGGGACTTCCGGGGAGCTGTTTTTT
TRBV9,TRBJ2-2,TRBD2,CASSGRTGTRNTGELFF,TGTGCCAGCAGCGGCCGAACCGGGACTAGAAACACCGGGGAGCTGTTTTTT
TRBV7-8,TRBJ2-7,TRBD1,CASSGGTGVREQYF,TGTGCCAGCAGCGGAGGGACAGGGGTAAGGGAGCAGTACTTC
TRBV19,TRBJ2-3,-,CATKLAPSTDTQYF,TGTGCCACTAAACTAGCCCCTAGCACAGATACGCAGTATTTT
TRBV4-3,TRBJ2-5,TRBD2,CASSTTAGGRGETQYF,TGCGCCAGCAGCACCACTGCCGGCGGGAGGGGTGAGACCCAGTACTTC
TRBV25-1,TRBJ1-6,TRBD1,CASRATGDNSPLHF,TGTGCCAGCAGAGCGACAGGGGATAATTCACCCCTCCACTTT
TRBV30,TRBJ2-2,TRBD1,CASLDRGAGGELFF,TGTGCCTCCTTGGACAGGGGCGCCGGCGGGGAGCTGTTTTTT
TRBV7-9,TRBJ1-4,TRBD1,CASSRGQAATNEKLFF,TGTGCCAGCAGCAGAGGACAGGCTGCAACTAATGAAAAACTGTTTTTT
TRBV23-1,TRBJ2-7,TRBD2,CASSQSEREEGSYEQYF,TGCGCCAGCAGTCAATCGGAGCGGGAGGAGGGGAGCTACGAGCAGTACTTC
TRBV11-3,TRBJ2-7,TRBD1,CASSLGGTGVYEQYF,TGTGCCAGCAGCTTAGGTGGGACAGGGGTTTACGAGCAGTACTTC
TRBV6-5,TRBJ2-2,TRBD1,CASRVDRGRYGELFF,TGTGCCAGCAGAGTGGACAGGGGGCGGTACGGGGAGCTGTTTTTT
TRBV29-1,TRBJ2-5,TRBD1,CSVGQGVETQYF,TGCAGCGTTGGACAGGGGGTGGAGACCCAGTACTTC
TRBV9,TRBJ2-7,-,CASSVTSLPYEQYF,TGTGCCAGCAGCGTAACTTCTCTCCCCTACGAGCAGTACTTC
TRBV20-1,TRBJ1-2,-,CSASREGGYTF,TGCAGTGCTAGTCGGGAAGGAGGCTACACCTTC
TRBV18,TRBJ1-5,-,CASSPDRNQPQHF,TGTGCCAGCTCACCAGACAGGAATCAGCCCCAGCATTTT
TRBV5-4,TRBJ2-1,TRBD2,CASLKDPGGGHNEQFF,TGTGCCAGCCTCAAAGATCCGGGGGGGGGTCACAATGAGCAGTTCTTC
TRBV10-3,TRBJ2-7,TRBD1,CAISDGQGWSYEQYF,TGTGCCATCAGTGACGGACAGGGGTGGTCCTACGAGCAGTACTTC
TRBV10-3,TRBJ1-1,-,CAISFQVGDTEAFF,TGTGCCATCAGTTTCCAGGTGGGTGACACTGAAGCTTTCTTT
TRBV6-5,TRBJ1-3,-,CASRPLSSGNTIYF,TGTGCCAGCAGGCCGCTGAGCTCTGGAAACACCATATATTTT
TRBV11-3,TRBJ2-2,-,CASSLVWRVTGELFF,TGTGCCAGCAGCTTAGTTTGGAGGGTTACCGGGGAGCTGTTTTTT
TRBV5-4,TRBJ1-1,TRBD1,CASSSDRGRAEAFF,TGTGCCAGCAGTTCCGACAGGGGGAGGGCTGAAGCTTTCTTT
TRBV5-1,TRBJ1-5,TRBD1,CASSPGTGSQPQHF,TGCGCCAGCAGCCCCGGGACAGGGTCTCAGCCCCAGCATTTT
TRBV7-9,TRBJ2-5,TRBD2,CASSLEPSGTKAQYF,TGTGCCAGCAGCTTAGAGCCTAGCGGGACCAAGGCCCAGTACTTC
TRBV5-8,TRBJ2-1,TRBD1,CASSSGQGRDNEQFF,TGTGCCAGCAGTTCCGGACAGGGGCGAGACAATGAGCAGTTCTTC
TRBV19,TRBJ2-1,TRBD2,CASNNLAGVYNEQFF,TGTGCCAGTAACAACCTAGCGGGAGTCTACAATGAGCAGTTCTTC
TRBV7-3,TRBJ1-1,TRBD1,CASSRDRTSTEAFF,TGTGCCAGCAGCCGGGACAGGACGTCCACTGAAGCTTTCTTT
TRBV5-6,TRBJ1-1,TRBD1,CASSVDRDSEAFF,TGTGCCAGCAGCGTTGACAGGGACTCTGAAGCTTTCTTT
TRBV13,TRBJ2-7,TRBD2,CASSFYQTSGYEQYF,TGTGCCAGCAGCTTCTATCAGACTAGCGGCTACGAGCAGTACTTC
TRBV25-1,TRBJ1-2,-,CASTGKYAHGYTF,TGTGCCAGCACAGGGAAGTATGCGCATGGCTACACCTTC
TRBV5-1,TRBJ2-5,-,CASSLVGETQYF,TGCGCCAGCAGCTTGGTCGGGGAGACCCAGTACTTC
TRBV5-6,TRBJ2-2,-,CASSSIGVDGGELFF,TGTGCCAGCAGCTCGATCGGGGTGGATGGCGGGGAGCTGTTTTTT